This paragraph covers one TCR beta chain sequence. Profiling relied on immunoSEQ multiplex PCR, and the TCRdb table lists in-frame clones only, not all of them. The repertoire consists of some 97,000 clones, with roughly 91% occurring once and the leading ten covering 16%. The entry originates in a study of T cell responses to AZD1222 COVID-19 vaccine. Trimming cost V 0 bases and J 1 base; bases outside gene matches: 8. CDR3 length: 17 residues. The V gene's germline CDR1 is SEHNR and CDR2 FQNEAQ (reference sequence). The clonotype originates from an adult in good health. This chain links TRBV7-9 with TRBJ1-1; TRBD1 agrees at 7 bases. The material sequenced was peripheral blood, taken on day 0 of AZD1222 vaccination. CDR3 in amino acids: CASSLAGGRQGNTEAFF. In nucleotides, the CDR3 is TGTGCCAGCAGCTTAGCCGGGGGTCGACAGGGGAACACTGAAGCTTTCTTT.